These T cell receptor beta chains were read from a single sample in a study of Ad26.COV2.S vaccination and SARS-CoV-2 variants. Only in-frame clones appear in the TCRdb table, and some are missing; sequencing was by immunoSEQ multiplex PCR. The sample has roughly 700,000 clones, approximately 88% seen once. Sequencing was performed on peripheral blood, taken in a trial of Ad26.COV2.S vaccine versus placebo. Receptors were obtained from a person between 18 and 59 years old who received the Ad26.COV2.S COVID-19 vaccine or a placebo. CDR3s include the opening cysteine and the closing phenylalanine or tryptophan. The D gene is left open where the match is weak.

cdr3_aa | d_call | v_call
CASQERLAGGPNNEQFF | TRBD2 | TRBV10-2
CASSLEETQYF | . | TRBV5-1
CAGTSGSVYF | TRBD2 | TRBV30
CASSIGTPNTGELFF | . | TRBV7-2
CASSTPGLGRDTQYF | TRBD2 | TRBV6-5
CASSPDSNYGYTF | . | TRBV7-2
CASSRALAGAYNEQFF | TRBD2 | TRBV27
CASSAGGASDEQYF | TRBD1 | TRBV9
CASSLEGLAEETQYF | TRBD2 | TRBV5-1
CASSFLGQSYEQYF | . | TRBV5-6
CASSTRGLYNEQFF | . | TRBV7-2
CASIGGGYEQYF | TRBD2 | TRBV11-2
CASSIPGQSPNYGYTF | TRBD1 | TRBV19
CAISDRDTQYF | . | TRBV10-3
CASSSLSGGAYEQYF | TRBD2 | TRBV7-8
CACRSTGVSYEQYF | TRBD1 | TRBV30
CASSPQVGGNTEAFF | TRBD1 | TRBV5-1
CASSRGSFSSGTDTQYF | . | TRBV3-1/TRBV3-2
CASSLKFPGTNSYEQYF | . | TRBV27
CASSLPRAGTDTQYF | . | TRBV19
CAISETPKLEQYF | . | TRBV10-3
CASSLYQTNTEAFF | . | TRBV7-2
CASSSLAGGSFF | TRBD2 | TRBV11-1
CASSRRREAGGAYSNQPQHF | . | TRBV21-1
CASKAGVSDTQYF | TRBD2 | TRBV6-5
CASSQVQTYNEQFF | . | TRBV14
CASSPSRVAVYTDTQYF | . | TRBV7-8
CASSYQGLPEAFF | . | TRBV6-2/TRBV6-3
CASSVGTGASGNTIYF | TRBD1 | TRBV9
CASSLGLAGGLREDTQYF | TRBD2 | TRBV5-1
CASSERGQETQYF | . | TRBV7-2
CASSPSTLAVPWFF | . | TRBV6-5
CASSIWELTEAFF | . | TRBV19
CASSPTGQEKLFF | . | TRBV18
CASSKDRTGGHQPQHF | TRBD1 | TRBV7-8
CSASKDSNSPLHF | . | TRBV20-1
CASSLEATHSGNTIYF | . | TRBV7-8
CASGVADEQFF | . | TRBV12-5
CASSVVASGRLDEQFF | TRBD2 | TRBV9
CASSVVDAGELFF | . | TRBV9
CAWIDSANYGYTF | . | TRBV30
CASSLRSGAEAFF | . | TRBV3-1/TRBV3-2
CASSRQGTHYEQYF | TRBD1 | TRBV27
CASSLDSGRYNEQFF | TRBD2 | TRBV7-2
CASSLAYREREQYF | . | TRBV6-5
CATRTSGRTGELFF | TRBD2 | TRBV15
CASTLDLGSPLHF | . | TRBV19
CASSPRQDSSYEQYF | . | TRBV5-4
CASSSGLGVTYEQYF | TRBD2 | TRBV7-8
CASSVSTEAFF | . | TRBV11-2
CASSWGGEGNQPQHF | . | TRBV27
CASSLYNEQFF | . | TRBV5-1
CASSFRWTGMNTEAFF | TRBD1 | TRBV7-2
CASSIIGQGLNTEAFF | TRBD1 | TRBV19
CASRFDRKGYGYTF | . | TRBV19
CASRSFGTLSNQPQHF | . | TRBV19
CASSLGREVYEQYF | TRBD2 | TRBV5-5
CASSSTPPGQGGTGELFF | TRBD1 | TRBV5-1
CATSGDLNTEAFF | . | TRBV10-3
CASSQGDGNQPQHF | TRBD1 | TRBV7-2